The rows below give T cell receptor beta chains drawn from one sample of a study of T-cell reconstitution after alpha-beta-depleted transplantation in children. TCRdb re-called the PCR reads through MiXCR, storing one row per CDR3 protein. The repertoire consists of 640,000 or so distinct CDR3 sequences, with approximately 15% occurring once and the leading ten covering 1.1%. The input for sequencing was PBMCs from the stem cell graft donor, taken from the stem cell graft. These receptors came from a human donor who donated a stem cell graft to a child with acute myeloid leukemia. Each CDR3 is given with its conserved first and last residue. Each record gives: D gene, J gene, clone size, V gene, CDR3 protein, CDR3 DNA. D genes are given only for firm matches. Some rows mark clone size as missing; the rest say once, few, many or name a class of expanded clone.

>.|TRBJ2-2|.|TRBV7-9
CASSLKQGPNTGELFF
TGTGCCAGCAGCTTGAAGCAGGGGCCAAACACCGGGGAGCTGTTTTTT
>.|TRBJ1-1|once|TRBV5-1
CASGAGANTEAFF
TGCGCCAGTGGGGCAGGGGCGAACACTGAAGCTTTCTTT
>TRBD2|TRBJ2-5|many|TRBV9
CASSVSGEGTQYF
TGTGCCAGCAGCGTAAGCGGGGAAGGGACCCAGTACTTC
>.|TRBJ1-2|.|TRBV20-1
CSATRTDYGYTF
TGCAGTGCTACCAGGACGGACTATGGCTACACCTTC
>TRBD2|TRBJ2-3|few|TRBV13
CASAGYLAGGTDTQYF
TGTGCCAGCGCCGGTTATCTAGCGGGGGGAACAGATACGCAGTATTTT
>.|TRBJ2-1|many|TRBV12-3/TRBV12-4
CASSLKGDGDRNEQFF
TGTGCCAGCAGTTTAAAGGGCGATGGGGATCGGAATGAGCAGTTCTTC
>.|TRBJ2-7|many|TRBV10-3
CAISPTDDYSDTIF
TGTGCCATCAGTCCAACAGACGACTACAGTGACACTATCTTC
>TRBD1|TRBJ2-5|many|TRBV7-9
CASSSGQRQETQYF
TGTGCCAGCAGCTCGGGACAGAGACAAGAGACCCAGTACTTC
>TRBD2|TRBJ2-1|many|TRBV29-1
CSGSSGGRRNEQFF
TGCAGCGGATCTAGCGGGGGCCGGCGGAATGAGCAGTTCTTC
>.|TRBJ1-2|many|TRBV7-9
CASSLDSIGYGYTF
TGTGCCAGCAGCTTGGACAGTATAGGCTATGGCTACACCTTC
>.|TRBJ2-3|few|TRBV7-3
CASSLTGKSTDTQYF
TGTGCCAGCAGCTTAACCGGAAAGTCCACAGATACGCAGTATTTT
>TRBD1|TRBJ2-5|few|TRBV7-2
CASSSDRGLGETQYF
TGTGCCAGCAGCTCCGACAGGGGGCTGGGAGAGACCCAGTACTTC
>.|TRBJ2-7|many|TRBV20-1
CSAIKGVYEQYF
TGCAGTGCTATAAAGGGGGTCTACGAGCAGTACTTC
>.|TRBJ1-1|few|TRBV7-2
CASSPRAANVEAFF
TGTGCCAGCAGCCCACGGGCGGCTAACGTGGAAGCTTTCTTT
>.|TRBJ2-1|.|TRBV20-1
CSARDPLLATNEQFF
TGCAGTGCCCGAGACCCTCTACTAGCAACTAATGAGCAGTTCTTC
>.|TRBJ2-7|.|TRBV13
CASRHGSSYEQYF
TGTGCCAGCAGACACGGTAGTTCCTACGAGCAGTACTTC
>.|TRBJ1-2|.|TRBV30
CAWSAPGPYGYTF
TGTGCCTGGAGTGCGCCGGGACCTTATGGCTACACCTTC
>.|TRBJ1-1|few|TRBV4-2
CASSQSPPGRRNTEAFF
TGTGCCAGCAGCCAATCCCCCCCGGGAAGGAGGAACACTGAAGCTTTCTTT
>.|TRBJ1-1|.|TRBV12-3/TRBV12-4
CASSFSSLNTEAFF
TGTGCCAGCAGTTTTAGCAGTTTGAACACTGAAGCTTTCTTT
>TRBD1|TRBJ2-1|many|TRBV20-1
CSARGDRIYNEQFF
TGCAGTGCTAGAGGGGACAGGATTTACAATGAGCAGTTCTTC
>.|TRBJ2-4|.|TRBV6-5
CASSYVGGAPMDIQYF
TGTGCCAGCAGCTATGTAGGGGGAGCCCCAATGGACATTCAGTACTTC
>TRBD2|TRBJ2-7|.|TRBV29-1
CSVEGLAGGNSYEQYF
TGCAGCGTTGAAGGACTAGCGGGGGGAAACTCCTACGAGCAGTACTTC
>.|TRBJ2-7|few|TRBV20-1
CSARGRDEQYF
TGCAGTGCAAGGGGCAGGGACGAGCAGTACTTC
>.|TRBJ2-5|.|TRBV12-3/TRBV12-4
CASSLSGAEETQYF
TGTGCCAGCAGTTTGTCCGGGGCGGAAGAGACCCAGTACTTC
>.|TRBJ2-3|.|TRBV7-8
CASSSSAGRLDTQYF
TGTGCCAGCAGCTCAAGCGCGGGACGTTTAGATACGCAGTATTTT
>.|TRBJ2-5|many|TRBV6-5
CASSYFSEQETQYF
TGTGCCAGCAGTTACTTTTCAGAGCAAGAGACCCAGTACTTC
>TRBD1|TRBJ2-1|many|TRBV20-1
CSAGDRGPHEQFF
TGCAGTGCTGGGGACAGGGGACCGCATGAGCAGTTCTTC
>.|TRBJ2-7|few|TRBV7-8
CASSLEGASSSEQYF
TGTGCCAGCAGCTTAGAAGGGGCTAGCTCGTCTGAGCAGTACTTC
>TRBD1|TRBJ1-2|many|TRBV24-1
CATSDMETGFGYTF
TGTGCCACCAGTGATATGGAGACAGGGTTTGGCTACACCTTC
>.|TRBJ2-1|many|TRBV20-1
CSARVQGPWQFF
TGCAGTGCTAGAGTGCAGGGGCCCTGGCAGTTCTTC
>.|TRBJ2-1|many|TRBV29-1
CSVGSGRTNNEQFF
TGCAGCGTTGGATCCGGACGGACGAACAATGAGCAGTTCTTC
>TRBD1|TRBJ2-5|many|TRBV29-1
CSTKTGGETQYF
TGCAGCACCAAGACAGGGGGCGAGACCCAGTACTTC
>TRBD2|TRBJ2-1|.|TRBV6-1
CASRFVAGSSYNEQFF
TGTGCCAGCAGGTTCGTAGCGGGGAGCTCCTACAATGAGCAGTTCTTC
>.|TRBJ1-4|.|TRBV11-2
CATGGGRGRTNEKLFF
TGTGCCACCGGGGGGGGCAGGGGAAGGACTAATGAAAAACTGTTTTTT
>.|TRBJ2-1|many|TRBV29-1
CSVTPGYNEQFF
TGCAGCGTCACCCCGGGATACAATGAGCAGTTCTTC
>TRBD1|TRBJ2-2|.|TRBV5-4
CASSLPGQGLAGELFF
TGTGCCAGCAGCTTACCGGGACAGGGACTGGCCGGGGAGCTGTTTTTT
>.|TRBJ1-2|.|TRBV7-2
CASSLWGSIGYTF
TGTGCCAGCAGCTTATGGGGATCTATTGGCTACACCTTC
>.|TRBJ1-1|many|TRBV20-1
CSVQMNTEAFF
TGCAGTGTACAGATGAACACTGAAGCTTTCTTT
>.|TRBJ1-1|few|TRBV25-1
CASSATGPGTEAFF
TGTGCCAGCAGTGCGACAGGCCCGGGAACTGAAGCTTTCTTT
>TRBD1|TRBJ2-6|many|TRBV20-1
CSARVGQPSGANVLTF
TGCAGTGCTAGAGTGGGACAGCCATCTGGGGCCAACGTCCTGACTTTC
>.|TRBJ2-3|.|TRBV20-1
CSARGRVAQGGDTQYF
TGCAGTGCTAGAGGGAGGGTAGCCCAGGGGGGGGATACGCAGTATTTT
>TRBD1|TRBJ1-6|few|TRBV20-1
CSARLGTGDGSPLHF
TGCAGTGCTAGACTAGGGACAGGGGACGGTTCACCCCTCCACTTT
>.|TRBJ2-7|few|TRBV20-1
CSASGPAGGEQYF
TGCAGTGCCAGTGGACCCGCTGGGGGCGAGCAGTACTTC
>.|TRBJ2-2|many|TRBV29-1
CNAGGELFF
TGCAACGCCGGCGGGGAGCTGTTTTTT
>TRBD1|TRBJ2-2|few|TRBV5-1
CASSFNPTGATVTGELFF
TGCGCCAGCAGCTTCAACCCCACAGGGGCGACAGTCACCGGGGAGCTGTTTTTT
>.|TRBJ1-1|many|TRBV5-5
CASRDTPNTEAFF
TGTGCCAGCCGGGACACTCCGAACACTGAAGCTTTCTTT
>.|TRBJ2-1|.|TRBV5-1
CASAYQGGGAEQFF
TGCGCCAGCGCGTACCAGGGTGGTGGAGCTGAGCAGTTCTTC
>TRBD2|TRBJ2-3|many|TRBV13
CASSPGTSGGPPNTQYF
TGTGCCAGCAGCCCCGGGACTAGCGGGGGCCCCCCGAATACGCAGTATTTT
>TRBD1|TRBJ1-5|few|TRBV12-3/TRBV12-4
CASSHPGQGNQPQHF
TGTGCCAGCAGTCACCCGGGACAGGGTAATCAGCCCCAGCATTTT
>TRBD1|TRBJ1-2|many|TRBV15
CATSRDRDYYGYTF
TGTGCCACCAGCAGGGACAGGGACTACTATGGCTACACCTTC
>TRBD1|TRBJ2-1|.|TRBV7-3
CASSARTGGLYNEQFF
TGTGCCAGCAGCGCCCGGACAGGGGGTCTCTACAATGAGCAGTTCTTC
>.|TRBJ1-1|.|TRBV27
CASSLGGPATEAFF
TGTGCCAGCAGTTTAGGGGGTCCGGCCACTGAAGCTTTCTTT
>TRBD1|TRBJ2-2|few|TRBV29-1
CSGAGGNTGELFF
TGCAGCGGGGCAGGGGGCAACACCGGGGAGCTGTTTTTT
>TRBD1|TRBJ2-1|many|TRBV6-6
CASATGVHEQFF
TGTGCCAGCGCAACAGGGGTGCATGAGCAGTTCTTC
>TRBD1|TRBJ2-1|many|TRBV29-1
CSVEGTGGNEQFF
TGCAGCGTTGAGGGGACAGGAGGCAATGAGCAGTTCTTC
>.|TRBJ2-1|.|TRBV30
CAWSIYQGRRREEQFF
TGTGCCTGGAGTATATATCAGGGGAGGCGCAGGGAAGAGCAGTTCTTC
>.|TRBJ1-2|many|TRBV20-1
CSAREQDSSYGYTF
TGCAGTGCTAGAGAACAGGATTCTTCTTATGGCTACACCTTC
>.|TRBJ2-7|many|TRBV15
CATSRDPDYYEQYF
TGTGCCACCAGCAGAGACCCCGACTACTACGAGCAGTACTTC
>.|TRBJ1-2|.|TRBV12-3/TRBV12-4
CASSLRSQGPNYGYTF
TGTGCCAGCAGTTTAAGGTCCCAAGGTCCCAACTATGGCTACACCTTC
>TRBD1|TRBJ2-2|many|TRBV20-1
CSATGTGVGTGELFF
TGCAGTGCCACCGGGACAGGGGTGGGCACCGGGGAGCTGTTTTTT